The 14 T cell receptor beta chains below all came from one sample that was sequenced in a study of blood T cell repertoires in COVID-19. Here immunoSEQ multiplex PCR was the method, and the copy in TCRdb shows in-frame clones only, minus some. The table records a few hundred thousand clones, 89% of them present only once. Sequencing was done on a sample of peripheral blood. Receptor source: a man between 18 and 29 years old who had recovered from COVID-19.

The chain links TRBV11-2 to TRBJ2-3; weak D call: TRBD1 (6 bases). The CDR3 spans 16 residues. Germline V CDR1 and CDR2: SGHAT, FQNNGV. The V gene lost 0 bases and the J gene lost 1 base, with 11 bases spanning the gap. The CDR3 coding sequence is TGTGCCAGCAGCTTAGACTGGGGGCTAGGCACAGATACGCAGTATTTT. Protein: CASSLDWGLGTDTQYF.

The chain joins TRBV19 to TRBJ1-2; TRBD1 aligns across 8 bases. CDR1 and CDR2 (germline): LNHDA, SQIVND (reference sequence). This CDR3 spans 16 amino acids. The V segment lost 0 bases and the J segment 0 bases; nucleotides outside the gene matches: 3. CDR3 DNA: TGTGCCAGTAGTATAGACGGACAGGGCCCTAACTATGGCTACACCTTC. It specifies CASSIDGQGPNYGYTF.

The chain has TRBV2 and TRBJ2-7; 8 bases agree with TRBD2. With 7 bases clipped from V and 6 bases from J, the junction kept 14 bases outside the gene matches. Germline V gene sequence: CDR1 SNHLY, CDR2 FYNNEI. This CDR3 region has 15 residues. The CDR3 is CASTQRASGSPEQYF. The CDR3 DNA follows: TGTGCCAGCACCCAAAGGGCTAGCGGGTCCCCCGAGCAGTACTTC.

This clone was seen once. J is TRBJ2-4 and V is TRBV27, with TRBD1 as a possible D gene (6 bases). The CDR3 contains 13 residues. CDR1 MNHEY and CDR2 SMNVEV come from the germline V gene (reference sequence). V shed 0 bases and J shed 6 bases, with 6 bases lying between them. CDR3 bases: TGTGCCAGCAGTTTATCGACAGGAAACATTCAGTACTTC. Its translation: CASSLSTGNIQYF.

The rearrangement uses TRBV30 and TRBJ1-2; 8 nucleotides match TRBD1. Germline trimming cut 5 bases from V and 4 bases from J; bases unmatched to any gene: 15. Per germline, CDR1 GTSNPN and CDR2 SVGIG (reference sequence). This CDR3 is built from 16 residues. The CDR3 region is CAWQGALGDLGYGYTF. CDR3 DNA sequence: TGTGCCTGGCAGGGGGCGCTGGGGGATTTGGGCTATGGCTACACCTTC.

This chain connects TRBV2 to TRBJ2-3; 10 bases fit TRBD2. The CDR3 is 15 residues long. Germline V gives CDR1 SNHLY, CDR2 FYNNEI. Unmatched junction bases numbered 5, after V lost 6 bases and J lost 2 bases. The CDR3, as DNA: TGTGCCAGCAGGACCGGACTAGCGGCCACAGATACGCAGTATTTT. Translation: CASRTGLAATDTQYF. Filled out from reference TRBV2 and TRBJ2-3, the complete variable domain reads EPEVTQTPSHQVTQMGQEVILRCVPISNHLYFYWYRQILGQKVEFLVSFYNNEISEKSEIFDDQFSVERPDGSNFTLKIRSTKLEDSAMYFCASRTGLAATDTQYFGPGTRLTVL.

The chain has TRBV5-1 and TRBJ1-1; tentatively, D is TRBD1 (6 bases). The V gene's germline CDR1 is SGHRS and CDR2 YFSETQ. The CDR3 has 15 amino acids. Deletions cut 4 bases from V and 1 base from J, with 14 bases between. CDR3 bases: TGCGCCAGCAGCGAGGGGGTTAACGGGAACACTGAAGCTTTCTTT. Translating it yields CASSEGVNGNTEAFF.

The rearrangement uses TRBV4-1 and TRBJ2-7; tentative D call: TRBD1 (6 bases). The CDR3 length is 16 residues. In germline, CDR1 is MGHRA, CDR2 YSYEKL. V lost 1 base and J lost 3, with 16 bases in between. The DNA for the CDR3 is TGCGCCAGCAGCCAAGGACCGGTGGGGGCTTACTACGAGCAGTACTTC. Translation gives CASSQGPVGAYYEQYF.

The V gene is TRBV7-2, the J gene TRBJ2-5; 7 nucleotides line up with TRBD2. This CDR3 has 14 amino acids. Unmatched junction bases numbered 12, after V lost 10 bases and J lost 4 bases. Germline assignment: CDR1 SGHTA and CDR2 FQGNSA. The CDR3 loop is CAISGTTVRETQYF. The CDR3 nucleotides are TGTGCCATCTCCGGGACTACCGTGAGAGAGACCCAGTACTTC.

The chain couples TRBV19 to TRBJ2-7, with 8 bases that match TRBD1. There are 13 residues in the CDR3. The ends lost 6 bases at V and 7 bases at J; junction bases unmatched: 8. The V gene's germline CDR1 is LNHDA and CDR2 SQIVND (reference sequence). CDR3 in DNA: TGTGCCAGTAGAAAGACAGGGGCGGAAGAGCAGTACTTC. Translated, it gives CASRKTGAEEQYF.

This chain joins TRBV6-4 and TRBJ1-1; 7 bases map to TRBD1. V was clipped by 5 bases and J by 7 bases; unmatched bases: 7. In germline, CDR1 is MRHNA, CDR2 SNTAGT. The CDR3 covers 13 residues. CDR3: CASSSTGAGEAFF. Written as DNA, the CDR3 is TGTGCCAGCAGTTCTACAGGGGCAGGTGAAGCTTTCTTT.

The CDR3 DNA follows: TGTGCCAGCAGCTCTAGAACAGGGAACTATGGCTACACCTTC. It codes for CASSSRTGNYGYTF. The rearrangement uses TRBV7-8 and TRBJ1-2; tentative D call: TRBD1 (6 bases). This CDR3 spans 14 amino acids. The V gene's germline CDR1 is SGHVS and CDR2 FQNEAQ. V was trimmed by 4 bases and J by 2 bases, leaving 11 bases between them.

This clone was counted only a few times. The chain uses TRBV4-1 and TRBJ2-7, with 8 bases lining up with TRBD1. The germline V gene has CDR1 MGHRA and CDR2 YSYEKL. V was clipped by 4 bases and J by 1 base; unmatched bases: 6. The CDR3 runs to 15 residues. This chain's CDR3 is CASSRPGTGSYEQYF. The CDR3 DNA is TGCGCCAGCAGCCGTCCCGGGACAGGATCCTACGAGCAGTACTTC.

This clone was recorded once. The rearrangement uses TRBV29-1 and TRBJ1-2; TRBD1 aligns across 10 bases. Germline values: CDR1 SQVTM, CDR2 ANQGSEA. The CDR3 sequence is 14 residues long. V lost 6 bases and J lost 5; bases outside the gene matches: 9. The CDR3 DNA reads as TGCAGCGTGGCAGGGACAGGGGTTAGTTATGGCTACACCTTC. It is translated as CSVAGTGVSYGYTF.